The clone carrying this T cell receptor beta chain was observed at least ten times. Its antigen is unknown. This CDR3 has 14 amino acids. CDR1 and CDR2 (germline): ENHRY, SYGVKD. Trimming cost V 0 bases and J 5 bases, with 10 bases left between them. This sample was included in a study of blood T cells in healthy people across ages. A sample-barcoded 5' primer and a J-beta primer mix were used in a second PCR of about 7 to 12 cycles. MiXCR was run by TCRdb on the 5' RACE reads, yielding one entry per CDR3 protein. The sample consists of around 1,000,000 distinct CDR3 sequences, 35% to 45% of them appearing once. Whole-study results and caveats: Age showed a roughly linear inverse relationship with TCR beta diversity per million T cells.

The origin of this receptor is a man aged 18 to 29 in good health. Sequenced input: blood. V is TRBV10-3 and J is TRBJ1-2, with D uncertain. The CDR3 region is CAISESKGGYGYTF. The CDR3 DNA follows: TGTGCCATCAGTGAGTCGAAGGGCGGTTATGGCTACACCTTC.